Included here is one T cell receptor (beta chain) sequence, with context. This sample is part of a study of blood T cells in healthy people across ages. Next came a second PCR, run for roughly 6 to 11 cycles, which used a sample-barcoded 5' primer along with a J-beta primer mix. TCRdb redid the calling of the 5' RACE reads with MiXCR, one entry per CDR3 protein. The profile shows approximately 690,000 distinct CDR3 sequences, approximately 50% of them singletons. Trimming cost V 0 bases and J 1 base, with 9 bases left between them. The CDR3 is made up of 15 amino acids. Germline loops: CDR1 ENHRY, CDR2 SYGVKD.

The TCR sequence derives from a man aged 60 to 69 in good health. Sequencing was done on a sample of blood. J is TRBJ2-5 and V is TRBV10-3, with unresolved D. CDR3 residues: CAISESRTTQETQYF. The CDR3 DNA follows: TGTGCCATCAGTGAGTCGCGGACCACCCAAGAGACCCAGTACTTC.